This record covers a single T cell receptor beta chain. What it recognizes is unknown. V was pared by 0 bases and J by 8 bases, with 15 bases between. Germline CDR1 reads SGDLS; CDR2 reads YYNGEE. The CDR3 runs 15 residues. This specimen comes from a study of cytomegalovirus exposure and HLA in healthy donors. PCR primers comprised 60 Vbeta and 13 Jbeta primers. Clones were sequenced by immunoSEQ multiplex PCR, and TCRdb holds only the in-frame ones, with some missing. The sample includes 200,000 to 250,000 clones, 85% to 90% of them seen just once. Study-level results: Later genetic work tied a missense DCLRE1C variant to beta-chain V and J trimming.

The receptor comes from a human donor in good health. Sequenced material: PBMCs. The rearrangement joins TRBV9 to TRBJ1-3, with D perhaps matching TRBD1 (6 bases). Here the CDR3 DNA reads TGTGCCAGCAGCGTAGGTAGGACAGTTAGAGACACCATATATTTT. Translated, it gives CASSVGRTVRDTIYF.